What follows are 8 T cell receptor beta chains derived from one specimen sequenced in a study of OX40 agonist ivuxolimab in advanced cancers. Sequencing was performed with immunoSEQ multiplex PCR; in TCRdb, only in-frame clones are kept and a portion is missing. The sample lists tens of thousands of clones, 80% to 90% seen once, with under 0.35% in the top ten. The sample in question was CD4+ or CD8+ T cells sorted from blood, obtained in a trial of the OX40 agonist ivuxolimab. These receptor sequences come from an adult with an advanced solid tumor such as melanoma, head and neck, liver or kidney cancer.

The chain uses TRBV28 and TRBJ2-5; possible D gene TRBD2, 6 bases. This CDR3 contains 15 residues. Trimming left V 6 bases short and J 5 bases short, with 19 bases between. CDR1 and CDR2 (germline): MDHEN, SYDVKM. In nucleotides, the CDR3 is TGTGCCAGCAGCCTACCAAGCGGGCGCATGGAGACCCAGTACTTC. Its translation: CASSLPSGRMETQYF. The full variable domain, in which reference TRBV28 and TRBJ2-5 provide the parts outside the CDR3, is DVKVTQSSRYLVKRTGEKVFLECVQDMDHENMFWYRQDPGLGLRLIYFSYDVKMKEKGDIPEGYSVSREKKERFSLILESASTNQTSMYLCASSLPSGRMETQYFGPGTRLLVL.

V is TRBV4-3 and J is TRBJ1-2, with D maybe TRBD1 (6 bases). The CDR3 is 16 amino acids. The V gene lost 1 base and the J gene lost 4 bases, with 16 bases spanning the gap. In germline, CDR1 is LGHNA, CDR2 YSLEER. In nucleotides, the CDR3 is TGCGCCAGCAGCCAAGCCTCTTCCAGGACAGCCTATGGCTACACCTTC. The encoded protein is CASSQASSRTAYGYTF.

The J gene is TRBJ1-6, the V gene TRBV6-1; possible D gene TRBD1, 5 bases. This CDR3 is built from 18 residues. Germline CDR1 MNHNS, CDR2 SASEGT. V shed 4 bases and J shed 0 bases, with 16 bases lying between them. The CDR3 bases are TGTGCCAGCAGTGCGACAGCCTCCGATAGCTCCTATAATTCACCCCTCCACTTT. Encoded protein: CASSATASDSSYNSPLHF.

This chain joins TRBV27 and TRBJ2-7, with D possibly matching TRBD2 (6 bases). Deletions cut 3 bases from V and 2 bases from J, with 14 bases between. The germline V gene encodes CDR1 MNHEY and CDR2 SMNVEV (reference sequence). This CDR3 has 15 amino acids. CDR3 sequence (DNA): TGTGCCAGCAGTTTCGGGTATGGCGGGACCTACGAGCAGTACTTC. Translating gives CASSFGYGGTYEQYF.

The chain recombines TRBV4-2 with TRBJ2-5; possibly TRBD2 for D (6 bases). The V gene's germline CDR1 is LGHNA and CDR2 YNFKEQ. V was cut by 4 bases and J by 3 bases, with 18 bases left in between. The CDR3 covers 16 residues. The CDR3 sequence is CASSRTMWSAEETQYF. In DNA form, the CDR3 reads TGTGCCAGCAGCCGGACTATGTGGTCTGCTGAAGAGACCCAGTACTTC.

V is TRBV18 and J is TRBJ1-1; 11 bases are shared with TRBD1. Trimming cost V 3 bases and J 4 bases; bases outside gene matches: 4. CDR1 KGHSH and CDR2 LQKENI come from the germline V gene. The CDR3 has 15 amino acids. The CDR3 loop reads CASSPGTGGTTEAFF. In DNA, the CDR3 is TGTGCCAGCTCACCGGGGACAGGGGGGACCACTGAAGCTTTCTTT.

The CDR3 spells CASRATGNLYNEQFF. In DNA form, the CDR3 reads TGTGCCAGCAGGGCGACAGGGAACCTATACAATGAGCAGTTCTTC. The chain uses TRBV5-4 and TRBJ2-1; 7 bases are shared with TRBD1. The ends lost 5 bases at V and 4 bases at J; junction bases unmatched: 9. The CDR3 has 15 amino acids. Germline assignment: CDR1 SGHNT and CDR2 YYREEE (reference sequence).

This clone is a singleton in its sample. The V call is TRBV7-2, the J call TRBJ1-3; the D gene is possibly TRBD1 (6 bases). Germline loops: CDR1 SGHTA, CDR2 FQGNSA. V lost 5 bases, J lost 0 bases, and 11 bases lay in between. CDR3 size: 15 residues. The CDR3 loop is CASSRGISSGNTIYF. Written as DNA, the CDR3 is TGTGCCAGCAGCAGGGGGATCAGCTCTGGAAACACCATATATTTT. Supplemented by reference TRBV7-2 and TRBJ1-3, the full variable domain reads GAGVSQSPSNKVTEKGKDVELRCDPISGHTALYWYRQSLGQGLEFLIYFQGNSAPDKSGLPSDRFSAERTGGSVSTLTIQRTQQEDSAVYLCASSRGISSGNTIYFGEGSWLTVV.